The 31 T cell receptor beta chains listed next were all sequenced from one sample in a study of T cells in Graves' hyperthyroidism and ophthalmopathy. Researchers amplified the TCR beta CDR3 regions from RNA transcripts. First-round RT-PCR with HTBI primers amplified the TCR CDR3 region. TCRdb ran MiXCR on the multiplex PCR reads and lists one entry per CDR3 protein. The sample has roughly 350,000 distinct CDR3 sequences; roughly 13% are singletons. The sample taken for sequencing was blood. These receptors were collected from a woman between 25 and 40 years old with Graves' hyperthyroidism.

V usage is TRBV5-4 and J usage is TRBJ2-7; 14 bases match TRBD2. V lost 4 bases and J lost 3; bases outside the gene matches: 6. The CDR3 consists of 16 residues. The germline CDR1 and CDR2 sequences are SGHNT and YYREEE (reference sequence). CDR3 DNA sequence: TGTGCCAGCAGCCCGGGACTAGCGGGAGATCTCTACGAGCAGTACTTC. Amino acid sequence: CASSPGLAGDLYEQYF.

In its sample, this clonotype was seen many times. This chain connects TRBV11-1 to TRBJ2-3, with 7 bases that match TRBD2. The germline V gene encodes CDR1 SGHAT and CDR2 FQDESV (reference sequence). Unmatched junction bases numbered 5, after V lost 3 bases and J lost 2 bases. This CDR3 is built from 15 residues. The CDR3 coding sequence is TGTGCCAGCAGCTTGGCCGGGACTACCACAGATACGCAGTATTTT. Encoded protein: CASSLAGTTTDTQYF.

This clonotype was detected only a few times. This chain joins TRBV5-6 and TRBJ2-5; unclear D gene. Germline values: CDR1 SGHDT, CDR2 YYEEEE. V lost 4 bases and J 1 base, leaving 14 bases between the germline ends. The CDR3 has 15 amino acids. CDR3 amino acids: CASSPSRTAQETQYF. DNA for the CDR3: TGTGCCAGCAGCCCCAGCCGGACGGCCCAAGAGACCCAGTACTTC.

This clonotype has ten or more counts. The rearrangement uses TRBV6-1 and TRBJ2-7; D remains unclear. The germline V gene has CDR1 MNHNS and CDR2 SASEGT. V dropped 9 bases and J dropped 2 bases, with 14 bases sitting between them. This CDR3 region has 13 residues. CDR3 protein: CASRVHDTYEQYF. The CDR3 DNA reads TGTGCCAGTAGGGTCCACGACACCTACGAGCAGTACTTC.

This clonotype was detected many times. This rearrangement joins TRBV27 to TRBJ1-4; the match to TRBD1 covers 9 bases. After removal of 2 bases from V and 7 bases from J, the junction contained 5 bases not matched to a gene. The CDR3 totals 15 residues. Germline CDR1 is MNHEY and CDR2 is SMNVEV (reference sequence). CDR3 amino acids: CASSLTGQGSEKLFF. The CDR3 DNA follows: TGTGCCAGCAGTTTAACTGGACAGGGGTCTGAAAAACTGTTTTTT. Looking up the rest from reference TRBV27 and TRBJ1-4 gives the full variable domain: EAQVTQNPRYLITVTGKKLTVTCSQNMNHEYMSWYRQDPGLGLRQIYYSMNVEVTDKGDVPEGYKVSRKEKRNFPLILESPSPNQTSLYFCASSLTGQGSEKLFFGSGTQLSVL.

Ten or more counts support this clonotype. The chain carries TRBV7-2 and TRBJ1-1; TRBD1 might be the D (6 bases). The CDR3 has 14 amino acids. The V gene's germline CDR1 is SGHTA and CDR2 FQGNSA. Deletions cut 7 bases from V and 9 bases from J, with 21 bases between. The CDR3 reads CASTQKGGSLKAFF. CDR3 DNA: TGTGCCAGCACCCAAAAGGGGGGCTCACTGAAAGCTTTCTTT.

This clonotype was recorded at least ten times. This chain connects TRBV7-9 to TRBJ2-5, with unresolved D. Germline V gene sequence: CDR1 SEHNR, CDR2 FQNEAQ (reference sequence). The CDR3 totals 14 residues. The ends were cut back, 3 bases at V and 0 bases at J, with 8 bases in the middle. CDR3 sequence: CASSFGNHQETQYF. The CDR3 bases are TGTGCCAGCAGCTTTGGGAACCACCAAGAGACCCAGTACTTC. The complete variable domain, with remaining parts taken from reference TRBV7-9 and TRBJ2-5, reads DTGVSQNPRHKITKRGQNVTFRCDPISEHNRLYWYRQTLGQGPEFLTYFQNEAQLEKSRLLSDRFSAERPKGSFSTLEIQRTEQGDSAMYLCASSFGNHQETQYFGPGTRLLVL.

This clonotype was picked up a small number of times. The chain links TRBV9 to TRBJ2-7; D might be TRBD2 (5 bases). The ends were cut back, 0 bases at V and 4 bases at J, with 17 bases in the middle. Germline CDR1 is SGDLS and CDR2 is YYNGEE. The CDR3 runs 16 residues. The CDR3 DNA is TGTGCCAGCAGCGTAGGAGGCGGCGTAGGGAGATACGAGCAGTACTTC. This gives the protein CASSVGGGVGRYEQYF.

The table lists this clonotype with a few counts. The J gene is TRBJ2-7, the V gene TRBV18; TRBD1 is a possible D gene (5 bases). Trimming stripped 6 bases from V and 7 bases from J, with 22 bases between. Per the germline V gene, CDR1 is KGHSH and CDR2 is LQKENI. The CDR3 runs 15 residues. Here the CDR3 DNA reads TGTGCCAGCTCCCTCGACAGCTTCCCTACTGGGGAGCAGTACTTC. Its protein is CASSLDSFPTGEQYF. The variable domain in full, with the rest retrieved from reference TRBV18 and TRBJ2-7, is NAGVMQNPRHLVRRRGQEARLRCSPMKGHSHVYWYRQLPEEGLKFMVYLQKENIIDESGMPKERFSAEFPKEGPSILRIQQVVRGDSAAYFCASSLDSFPTGEQYFGPGTRLTVT.

This clonotype appeared many times. This rearrangement joins TRBV28 to TRBJ2-1; 10 bases map to TRBD2. V dropped 6 bases and J dropped 7; count of bases not matched to a gene: 18. The CDR3 is made up of 18 amino acids. Germline CDR1 reads MDHEN; CDR2 reads SYDVKM. The CDR3 loop is CASRNLRLAGRGWNEQFF. The CDR3 DNA sequence: TGTGCCAGCAGAAACCTGAGACTAGCGGGCAGGGGGTGGAATGAGCAGTTCTTC.

This chain joins TRBV18 and TRBJ1-3; D remains ambiguous. Between the trimmed V and J ends, which lost 0 bases and 8 bases, there was a span of 5 bases. Germline values: CDR1 KGHSH, CDR2 LQKENI. The CDR3 is made up of 12 amino acids. CDR3 coding DNA: TGTGCCAGCTCACCACCGGAACACACCATATATTTT. The encoded protein is CASSPPEHTIYF.

The V gene is TRBV11-2, the J gene TRBJ1-1; 8 nucleotides agree with TRBD1. This CDR3 has 15 amino acids. Germline CDR1 SGHAT, CDR2 FQNNGV. The trim removed 5 bases at V and 3 bases at J, leaving 8 bases unmatched. The CDR3: CASSDGGQGDTEAFF. The CDR3 coding sequence is TGTGCCAGCAGCGACGGAGGACAGGGTGACACTGAAGCTTTCTTT.

The genes are TRBV10-3 and TRBJ1-1; D uncertain. The CDR3 spans 15 residues. V was trimmed by 0 bases and J by 5 bases, leaving 13 bases between them. Germline-derived CDR1 and CDR2 are ENHRY and SYGVKD. The CDR3: CAISESQRVGTEAFF. CDR3 nucleotide sequence: TGTGCCATCAGTGAGTCGCAGAGGGTTGGTACTGAAGCTTTCTTT.

The chain links TRBV29-1 to TRBJ2-5; 7 nucleotides agree with TRBD2. From germline, CDR1 is SQVTM and CDR2 ANQGSEA. Unmatched junction bases numbered 7, after V lost 4 bases and J lost 5 bases. The length of the CDR3 is 13 residues. CDR3 region: CSVVGGSGETQYF. As DNA, the CDR3 is TGCAGCGTTGTTGGCGGGAGTGGGGAGACCCAGTACTTC.

This clonotype was picked up a small number of times. CDR3 residues: CASSLAGWEETQYF. Written as DNA, the CDR3 is TGTGCCAGCAGCTTAGCAGGGTGGGAAGAGACCCAGTACTTC. V usage is TRBV7-6 and J usage is TRBJ2-5; the D is unclear. The germline CDR1 and CDR2 sequences are SGHVS and FNYEAQ. The CDR3 length is 14 residues. Between the trimmed V and J ends, which lost 0 bases and 3 bases, there was a span of 8 bases.

This clonotype was detected ten times or more. The chain combines TRBV11-1 with TRBJ2-2; TRBD2 agrees at 12 bases. With 5 bases clipped from V and 6 bases from J, the junction kept 7 bases outside the gene matches. CDR1 SGHAT and CDR2 FQDESV come from the germline V gene (reference sequence). The CDR3 spans 16 residues. CDR3 in DNA: TGTGCCAGCAGCACCCGACTAGCGGGAGCCCCCGGGGAGCTGTTTTTT. Protein sequence: CASSTRLAGAPGELFF.

This clonotype occurred many times. CDR3 nucleotides: TGTGCCAGCAGCTCCCGAGCGGGAGGGTACACCGGGGAGCTGTTTTTT. It specifies CASSSRAGGYTGELFF. The V gene is TRBV11-2, the J gene TRBJ2-2; the match to TRBD2 covers 10 bases. Per the germline V gene, CDR1 is SGHAT and CDR2 is FQNNGV. With V trimmed by 4 bases and J by 3 bases, 5 bases remained unmatched. CDR3 length: 16 amino acids.

This clonotype was seen repeatedly, ten times or more. V and J are TRBV20-1 and TRBJ2-1; D is perhaps TRBD2 (7 bases). Trimming took 0 bases from V and 15 from J, leaving 21 bases between them. Germline values: CDR1 DFQATT, CDR2 SNEGSKA (reference sequence). CDR3 length equals 14 residues. The CDR3 nucleotides are TGCAGTGCTAGAGAGGGGGGGGCTAGTTCGGTGATGTTCTTC. It codes for CSAREGGASSVMFF.

At least ten counts were recorded for this clonotype. The chain couples TRBV9 to TRBJ1-2; D ambiguous. Germline loops: CDR1 SGDLS, CDR2 YYNGEE. Trimming removed 0 bases at V and 2 bases at J, with 11 bases between. CDR3 size: 15 residues. The CDR3 nucleotides are TGTGCCAGCAGCGTAGAACCGGGCCCAAACTATGGCTACACCTTC. Protein product: CASSVEPGPNYGYTF.

This clonotype was seen many times. The chain combines TRBV28 with TRBJ1-1, with TRBD1 identical over 8 bases. V lost 5 bases, J lost 5 bases, and 16 bases stayed unmatched. The CDR3 covers 17 residues. Germline V CDR1 and CDR2: MDHEN, SYDVKM. The CDR3 is CASSGFTGGISWTEAFF. CDR3 bases: TGTGCCAGCAGTGGCTTTACAGGGGGAATTTCGTGGACTGAAGCTTTCTTT.

There are many counts of this clonotype. V gene TRBV6-6 combines with J gene TRBJ1-3; tentatively, D is TRBD1 (6 bases). V was shortened by 2 bases and J by 4 bases, with 9 bases between the two germline ends. Germline assignment: CDR1 MNHNY and CDR2 SVGAGI (reference sequence). This CDR3 spans 14 amino acids. CDR3 amino acids: CASSYEGGGNTIYF. The CDR3 DNA sequence: TGTGCCAGCAGTTACGAGGGGGGAGGAAACACCATATATTTT.

The chain recombines TRBV5-1 with TRBJ2-1; no definite D call. V shed 0 bases and J shed 6 bases, with 7 bases lying between them. In germline, CDR1 is SGHRS, CDR2 YFSETQ. This CDR3 comprises 13 residues. CDR3 DNA sequence: TGCGCCAGCAGCTTGGCTAGTTCCAATGAGCAGTTCTTC. Its protein product is CASSLASSNEQFF.

The chain links TRBV12-3 or TRBV12-4 to TRBJ1-2, with a possible D match to TRBD1 (5 bases). This CDR3 comprises 13 residues. Trimming left V 5 bases short and J 3 bases short, with 10 bases between. The CDR3 loop reads CASSRREDYGYTF. For the CDR3, the DNA is TGTGCCAGCAGTCGCAGGGAAGACTATGGCTACACCTTC.

J is TRBJ2-3 and V is TRBV29-1; D unresolved. V was cut by 7 bases and J by 6 bases, with 17 bases left in between. Germline V gene sequence: CDR1 SQVTM, CDR2 ANQGSEA. The CDR3 is 13 residues long. CDR3 sequence (DNA): TGCAGCGCATCGACTGGGCAGAGGGATACGCAGTATTTT. This encodes CSASTGQRDTQYF.

CDR3 bases: TGTGCCAGTAGTATCGCGGGGACGATGAACACTGAAGCTTTCTTT. Translation: CASSIAGTMNTEAFF. This rearrangement joins TRBV19 to TRBJ1-1, with D perhaps TRBD1 (5 bases). The CDR3 has 15 amino acids. Trimming shortened V by 3 bases and J by 0 bases, and 11 bases separated the two germline ends. Germline CDR1 LNHDA, CDR2 SQIVND (reference sequence).

This clonotype has at least ten counts. The rearrangement links TRBV7-2 to TRBJ2-1; 7 bases map to TRBD2. The CDR3 spans 15 residues. J was trimmed by 4 bases and V by 3 bases; bases with no gene match: 6. Germline V lookup: CDR1 SGHTA, CDR2 FQGNSA. CDR3 sequence: CASSLAGVAYNEQFF. In DNA form, the CDR3 reads TGTGCCAGCAGCTTGGCGGGAGTCGCATACAATGAGCAGTTCTTC.

This clonotype showed up many times. The chain links TRBV6-1 to TRBJ2-3; no definite D call. The CDR3 totals 13 residues. Trimming took 1 base from V and 3 from J, leaving 5 bases between them. The V gene's germline CDR1 is MNHNS and CDR2 SASEGT. CDR3: CASSEGRTDTQYF. CDR3 coding DNA: TGTGCCAGCAGTGAAGGAAGGACAGATACGCAGTATTTT.

This chain uses TRBV5-6 with TRBJ2-3, with 8 bases that match TRBD2. The J segment lost 2 bases and the V segment lost 0 bases, leaving 8 bases of the junction unmatched. The CDR3 has 17 residues. CDR1 and CDR2 from the germline V gene are SGHDT and YYEEEE. The CDR3 DNA follows: TGTGCCAGCAGCTTGGTCCCTTGGGGACTAGACACAGATACGCAGTATTTT. Its protein is CASSLVPWGLDTDTQYF.

This clonotype was counted at least ten times. The CDR3 DNA sequence: TGTGCCAGCAGCTTATCGGGCCAGACCGGGGAGCTGTTTTTT. This codes for CASSLSGQTGELFF. The chain combines TRBV11-2 with TRBJ2-2; D is undetermined. The CDR3 is 14 amino acids. CDR1 and CDR2 from the germline V gene are SGHAT and FQNNGV. Trimming took off 2 bases at V and 5 bases at J, with 9 bases between the two ends.

The chain carries TRBV30 and TRBJ2-1; a possible D gene is TRBD2 (6 bases). CDR1 is GTSNPN, CDR2 SVGIG, per germline (reference sequence). V lost 5 bases, J lost 6 bases, and 20 bases lay in between. This CDR3 region has 15 residues. CDR3 sequence: CAWGGYGADSNEQFF. The CDR3 bases are TGTGCCTGGGGGGGGTACGGAGCGGACTCCAATGAGCAGTTCTTC.

This clonotype has ten or more counts. The V and J genes are TRBV28 and TRBJ2-1; 13 bases are shared with TRBD2. Germline values: CDR1 MDHEN, CDR2 SYDVKM. The CDR3 extends over 17 amino acids. V trimming: 5 bases; J trimming: 4 bases; junction bases outside the gene matches: 8. The CDR3 nucleotides are TGTGCCAGCAGTCCGGGCGGACTAGCGGGAGTTTACAATGAGCAGTTCTTC. It specifies CASSPGGLAGVYNEQFF. The full variable domain, rest sourced from reference TRBV28 and TRBJ2-1, is DVKVTQSSRYLVKRTGEKVFLECVQDMDHENMFWYRQDPGLGLRLIYFSYDVKMKEKGDIPEGYSVSREKKERFSLILESASTNQTSMYLCASSPGGLAGVYNEQFFGPGTRLTVL.